The clone carrying this TCR beta chain has a handful of counts. Profiled with immunoSEQ multiplex PCR; TCRdb holds only in-frame clones, not every one. Of 150,000 to 200,000 clones in the sample, 80% were seen once. This sample is part of a study of blood T cell repertoires in COVID-19. The wider study: T cells, B-cell-depleted T cells, or PBMCs supplied cDNA or gDNA.

Germline-derived CDR1 and CDR2 are LGHDT and YNNKEL (reference sequence). The CDR3 is made up of 15 amino acids. After removal of 4 bases from V and 2 bases from J, the junction contained 7 bases not matched to a gene. Participant age was roughly 18 to 95 years, and participants resided in 24 US areas. Allocation to cohorts depended on clinical history reported by the participants. The specimen sequenced was PBMCs or T cells enriched from blood (not recorded which). The sequence was obtained from a woman in her sixties or seventies who had recovered from COVID-19. The genes are TRBV3-1 (or the pseudogene TRBV3-2) and TRBJ1-1; 7 bases are a match to TRBD1. Written as DNA, the CDR3 is TGTGCCAGCAGCCCCCGGGACAGAAAAAACACTGAAGCTTTCTTT. This encodes CASSPRDRKNTEAFF.